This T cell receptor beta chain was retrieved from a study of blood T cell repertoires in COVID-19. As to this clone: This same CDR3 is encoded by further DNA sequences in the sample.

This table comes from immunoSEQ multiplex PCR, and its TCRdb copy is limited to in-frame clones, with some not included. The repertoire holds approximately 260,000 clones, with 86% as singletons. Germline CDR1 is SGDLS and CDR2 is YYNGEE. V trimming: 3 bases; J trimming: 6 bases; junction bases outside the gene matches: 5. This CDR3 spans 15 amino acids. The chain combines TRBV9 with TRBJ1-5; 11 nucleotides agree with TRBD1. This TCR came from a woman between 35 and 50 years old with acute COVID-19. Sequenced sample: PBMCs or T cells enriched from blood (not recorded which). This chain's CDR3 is CASSAGQGAGQPQHF. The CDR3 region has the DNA TGTGCCAGCAGCGCCGGACAGGGGGCGGGTCAGCCCCAGCATTTT. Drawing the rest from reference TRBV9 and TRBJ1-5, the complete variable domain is DSGVTQTPKHLITATGQRVTLRCSPRSGDLSVYWYQQSLDQGLQFLIQYYNGEERAKGNILERFSAQQFPDLHSELNLSSLELGDSALYFCASSAGQGAGQPQHFGDGTRLSIL.